These T cell receptor beta chains were read from a single sample in a study of CD8 T cells in ankylosing spondylitis. From the 5' RACE reads, TCRdb called clonotypes with MiXCR, one entry per CDR3 protein. The table records 200,000 to 250,000 distinct CDR3 sequences, 10% to 13% of them present only once. Sequencing input: blood, either unsorted or a sorted T cell fraction (not recorded which). All receptors come from a male donor with ankylosing spondylitis or in good health (not recorded which). Both conserved end residues are part of each CDR3. D genes are given only for firm matches. The size field is filled for only some rows; it gives once, few, many or a size class.

d_gene	v_gene	abundance	j_gene	CDR3aa	CDR3nt
NA	TRBV12-3/TRBV12-4	many	TRBJ2-7	CASSFQGSSSYEQYF	TGTGCCAGCAGTTTCCAGGGTTCAAGCTCCTACGAGCAGTACTTC
NA	TRBV12-3/TRBV12-4	few	TRBJ1-2	CASSLWGAGGYTF	TGTGCCAGCAGTTTATGGGGCGCGGGCGGCTACACCTTC
NA	TRBV7-9	NA	TRBJ2-5	CASSINRLQYF	TGTGCCAGCAGCATCAACAGGTTACAGTACTTC
NA	TRBV2	NA	TRBJ1-2	CASRQGGIYGYTF	TGTGCCAGCAGACAGGGTGGAATCTATGGCTACACCTTC
NA	TRBV3-1	NA	TRBJ1-1	CASSQPRKGDTEAFF	TGTGCCAGCAGCCAACCCCGAAAGGGAGACACTGAAGCTTTCTTT
TRBD1	TRBV5-1	NA	TRBJ1-3	CASSLTGGEPSGNTIYF	TGCGCCAGCAGCTTAACAGGGGGCGAACCCTCTGGAAACACCATATATTTT
NA	TRBV20-1	many	TRBJ2-6	CSSGGSGANVLTF	TGCAGTTCTGGGGGCTCTGGGGCCAACGTCCTGACTTTC
TRBD1	TRBV29-1	many	TRBJ1-1	CSVAQGAANTEAFF	TGCAGCGTAGCTCAGGGGGCGGCGAACACTGAAGCTTTCTTT
TRBD2	TRBV20-1	few	TRBJ2-1	CSARDLASGGSYNEQFF	TGCAGTGCTAGAGATCTGGCTAGCGGGGGGTCCTACAATGAGCAGTTCTTC
TRBD1	TRBV24-1	many	TRBJ2-7	CATSDPGTGGNEQYF	TGTGCCACCAGTGATCCCGGGACAGGGGGCAACGAGCAGTACTTC
NA	TRBV5-1	many	TRBJ1-2	CASSKDGTSGYGYTF	TGCGCCAGCAGCAAGGACGGGACATCCGGCTATGGCTACACCTTC
TRBD2	TRBV20-1	many	TRBJ2-1	CSANSGTSYNEQFF	TGCAGTGCCAATAGCGGGACTTCCTACAATGAGCAGTTCTTC
NA	TRBV21-1	few	TRBJ2-5	CASSKGPTSEETQYF	TGTGCCAGCAGCAAAGGGCCCACTAGCGAAGAGACCCAGTACTTC
TRBD2	TRBV9	many	TRBJ2-7	CASSVASGGPYEQYF	TGTGCCAGCAGCGTAGCATCGGGAGGACCCTACGAGCAGTACTTC